These 10 T cell receptor beta chains came from one sample sequenced in a study of cytomegalovirus exposure and HLA in healthy donors. Both 60 Vbeta primers and 13 Jbeta primers went into the PCR. TCRdb's copy holds only in-frame clones and misses some; the assay was immunoSEQ multiplex PCR. This sample carries 65,000 to 75,000 clones, 65% to 80% of them seen once, and the ten largest clones take around 17%. What was sequenced was PBMCs. These receptors were obtained from a man aged 35 to 55 in good health and CMV-seropositive.

The chain carries TRBV2 and TRBJ2-7; a weak D match, TRBD2 (6 bases). The ends were cut back, 3 bases at V and 6 bases at J, with 9 bases in the middle. Germline loops: CDR1 SNHLY, CDR2 FYNNEI. The CDR3 is made up of 12 amino acids. The DNA of the CDR3 is TGTGCCAGCAGTGAGGTGGGGGGCGAGCAGTACTTC. Protein: CASSEVGGEQYF.

J is TRBJ2-6 and V is TRBV18; D may be TRBD2 (5 bases). The V end lost 4 bases, the J end lost 0 bases, and 10 bases lay between the germline ends. The germline gives CDR1 KGHSH, CDR2 LQKENI. The CDR3 contains 16 residues. The DNA of the CDR3 is TGTGCCAGCTCACGGAGGCAGGACTCTGGGGCCAACGTCCTGACTTTC. It codes for CASSRRQDSGANVLTF.

The chain recombines TRBV9 with TRBJ2-1, with TRBD2 identical over 8 bases. V dropped 0 bases and J dropped 5; count of bases not matched to a gene: 7. The germline gives CDR1 SGDLS, CDR2 YYNGEE. CDR3 length: 16 amino acids. The CDR3 loop is CASSVGGTRSHNEQFF. In DNA, the CDR3 is TGTGCCAGCAGCGTAGGTGGGACTAGATCCCACAATGAGCAGTTCTTC.

This chain joins TRBV7-2 and TRBJ2-7; perhaps TRBD2 as D (6 bases). The germline V and J ends were trimmed by 4 bases and 1 base, with 8 bases remaining between them. The length of the CDR3 is 13 residues. CDR1 SGHTA and CDR2 FQGNSA come from the germline V gene. The CDR3, as DNA: TGTGCCAGCAGCTCGACTAGATCCTACGAGCAGTACTTC. It codes for CASSSTRSYEQYF.

V usage is TRBV9 and J usage is TRBJ1-6; 10 bases align to TRBD1. V was clipped by 3 bases and J by 6 bases; unmatched bases: 3. The CDR3 is 15 amino acids. The V gene's germline CDR1 is SGDLS and CDR2 YYNGEE. CDR3 protein: CASSEGQGGNSPLHF. DNA of the CDR3: TGTGCCAGCAGCGAAGGACAGGGGGGTAATTCACCCCTCCACTTT.

This rearrangement joins TRBV9 to TRBJ2-5, with 10 bases lining up with TRBD2. The germline V gene encodes CDR1 SGDLS and CDR2 YYNGEE. The CDR3 extends over 14 amino acids. Trimming removed 3 bases from V and 5 bases from J; junction bases left unmatched: 4. The CDR3 nucleotides read TGTGCCAGCAGCGGAGGGACTAGCGTCGAGACCCAGTACTTC. Protein: CASSGGTSVETQYF.

In the case of this clone: Sequence at one end of the junction differs from germline and may be a read error. The chain is built from TRBV7-7 and TRBJ2-3, with TRBD1 as a possible D gene (6 bases). This CDR3 spans 15 amino acids. Germline assignment: CDR1 SSHAT and CDR2 FNYEAQ (reference sequence). The CDR3 sequence is CASSPKLGQTDTQYF. The CDR3 DNA reads as TGTGCTAGCAGCCCTAAGCTCGGACAGACAGATACGCAGTATTTT.

The sample holds a few counts of this clone. The CDR3 loop reads CASSPPRAGGPGNEQFF. CDR3 DNA: TGTGCCAGCAGTCCACCCAGAGCGGGGGGGCCGGGGAATGAGCAGTTCTTC. The chain carries TRBV27 and TRBJ2-1; 10 nucleotides agree with TRBD2. CDR1 MNHEY and CDR2 SMNVEV come from the germline V gene (reference sequence). CDR3 length: 17 residues. Trimming took 5 bases from V and 7 from J; bases not matched to a gene: 14.

The chain couples TRBV19 to TRBJ2-7; 9 bases line up with TRBD1. J lost 7 bases, V lost 7 bases, and 20 bases had no gene match. CDR3 length: 17 residues. Germline CDR1 reads LNHDA; CDR2 reads SQIVND (reference sequence). This CDR3 reads CASTPRGTGTVKEEQYF. CDR3 sequence (DNA): TGTGCCAGTACCCCCAGGGGGACAGGGACGGTGAAGGAGGAGCAGTACTTC.

The genes are TRBV19 and TRBJ2-2; 9 positions agree with TRBD1. CDR1 LNHDA and CDR2 SQIVND come from the germline V gene (reference sequence). Losses at the gene ends were 9 bases for V and 5 bases for J; bases not matched to a gene: 10. CDR3 length: 15 amino acids. In nucleotides, the CDR3 is TGTGCCAGCCTCGCGGGGACAGGGATAACCGGGGAGCTGTTTTTT. It codes for CASLAGTGITGELFF.